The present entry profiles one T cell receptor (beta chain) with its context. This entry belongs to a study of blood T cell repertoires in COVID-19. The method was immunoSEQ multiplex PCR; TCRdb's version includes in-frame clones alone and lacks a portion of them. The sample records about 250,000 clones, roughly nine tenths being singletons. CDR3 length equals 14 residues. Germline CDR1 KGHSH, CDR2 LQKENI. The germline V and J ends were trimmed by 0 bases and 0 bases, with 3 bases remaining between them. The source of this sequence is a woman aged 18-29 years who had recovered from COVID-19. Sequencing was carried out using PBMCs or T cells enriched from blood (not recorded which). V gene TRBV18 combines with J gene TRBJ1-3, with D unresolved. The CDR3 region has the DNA TGTGCCAGCTCACCACCTCTCTCTGGAAACACCATATATTTT. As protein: CASSPPLSGNTIYF.